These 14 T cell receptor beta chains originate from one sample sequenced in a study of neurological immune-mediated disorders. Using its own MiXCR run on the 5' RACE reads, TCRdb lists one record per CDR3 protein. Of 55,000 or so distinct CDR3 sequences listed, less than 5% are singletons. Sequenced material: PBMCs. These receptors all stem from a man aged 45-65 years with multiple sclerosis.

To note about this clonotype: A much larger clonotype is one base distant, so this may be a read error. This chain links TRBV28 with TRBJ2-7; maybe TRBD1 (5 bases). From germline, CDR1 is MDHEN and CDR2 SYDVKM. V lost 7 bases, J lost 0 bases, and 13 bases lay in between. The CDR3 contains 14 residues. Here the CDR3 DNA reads TGTGCCAGCACTGGGTACAGGAGCTCCTACGAGCAGTACTTC. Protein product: CASTGYRSSYEQYF. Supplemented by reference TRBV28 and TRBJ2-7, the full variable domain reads DVKVTQSSRYLVKRTGEKVFLECVQDMDHENMFWYRQDPGLGLRLIYFSYDVKMKEKGDIPEGYSVSREKKERFSLILESASTNQTSMYLCASTGYRSSYEQYFGPGTRLTVT.

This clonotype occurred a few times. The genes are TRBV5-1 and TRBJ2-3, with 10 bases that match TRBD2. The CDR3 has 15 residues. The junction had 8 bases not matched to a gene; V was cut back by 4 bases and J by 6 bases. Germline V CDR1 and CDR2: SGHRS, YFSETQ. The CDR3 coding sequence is TGCGCCAGCAGCGATGGACTAGCGGACGGGGATACGCAGTATTTT. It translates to CASSDGLADGDTQYF.

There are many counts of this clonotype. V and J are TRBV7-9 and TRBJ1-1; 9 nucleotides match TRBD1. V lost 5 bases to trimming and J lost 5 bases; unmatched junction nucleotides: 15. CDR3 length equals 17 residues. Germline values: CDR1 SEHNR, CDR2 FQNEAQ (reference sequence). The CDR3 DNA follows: TGTGCCAGCAGCGTCTTACCGGGACAGGGAGTTCGGACTGAAGCTTTCTTT. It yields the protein CASSVLPGQGVRTEAFF.

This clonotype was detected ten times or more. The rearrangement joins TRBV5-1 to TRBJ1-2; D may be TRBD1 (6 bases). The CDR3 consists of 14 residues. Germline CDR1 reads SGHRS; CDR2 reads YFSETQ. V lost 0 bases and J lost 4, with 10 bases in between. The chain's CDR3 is CASSLARGVYGYTF. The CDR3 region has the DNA TGCGCCAGCAGCTTGGCGAGGGGGGTCTATGGCTACACCTTC.

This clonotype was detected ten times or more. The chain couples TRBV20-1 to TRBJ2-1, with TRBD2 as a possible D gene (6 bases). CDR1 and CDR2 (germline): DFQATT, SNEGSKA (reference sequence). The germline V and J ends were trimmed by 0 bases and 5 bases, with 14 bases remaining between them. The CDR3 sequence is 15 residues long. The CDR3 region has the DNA TGCAGTGCTAGAGATAGCGGAGGACCCAACAATGAGCAGTTCTTC. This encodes CSARDSGGPNNEQFF.

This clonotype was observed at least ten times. Here the CDR3 reads CSAEIRELSNQPQHF. The DNA of the CDR3 is TGCAGTGCCGAGATCAGGGAATTGAGCAATCAGCCCCAGCATTTT. V and J are TRBV20-1 and TRBJ1-5; the D gene is possibly TRBD1 (5 bases). Per germline, CDR1 DFQATT and CDR2 SNEGSKA (reference sequence). The CDR3 runs 15 residues. V shed 6 bases and J shed 1 base, with 16 bases lying between them.

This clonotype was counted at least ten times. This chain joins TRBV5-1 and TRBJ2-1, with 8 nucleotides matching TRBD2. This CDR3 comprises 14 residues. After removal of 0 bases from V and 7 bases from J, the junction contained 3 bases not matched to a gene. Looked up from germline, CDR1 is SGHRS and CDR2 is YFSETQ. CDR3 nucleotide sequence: TGCGCCAGCAGCTTGGGTACGGGGGGGAATGAGCAGTTCTTC. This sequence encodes CASSLGTGGNEQFF.

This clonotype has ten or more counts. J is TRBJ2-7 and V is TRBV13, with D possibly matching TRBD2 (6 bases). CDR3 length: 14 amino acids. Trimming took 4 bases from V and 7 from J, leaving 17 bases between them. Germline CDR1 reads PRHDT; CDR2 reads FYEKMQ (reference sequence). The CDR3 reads CASSSPTSSREQYF. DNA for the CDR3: TGTGCCAGCAGCTCACCCACTAGCTCCCGAGAGCAGTACTTC.

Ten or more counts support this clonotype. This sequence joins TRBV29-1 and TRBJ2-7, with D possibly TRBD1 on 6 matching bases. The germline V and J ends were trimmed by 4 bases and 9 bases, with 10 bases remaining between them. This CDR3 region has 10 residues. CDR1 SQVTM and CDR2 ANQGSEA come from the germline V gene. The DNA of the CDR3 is TGCAGCGTTGTCCAGGGGCTGCAGTACTTC. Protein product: CSVVQGLQYF.

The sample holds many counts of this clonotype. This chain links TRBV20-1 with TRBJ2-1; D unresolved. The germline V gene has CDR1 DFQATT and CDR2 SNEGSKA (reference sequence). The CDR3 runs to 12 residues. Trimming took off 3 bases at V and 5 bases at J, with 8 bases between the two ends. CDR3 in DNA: TGCAGTGCTAGTGTCAAGCACAATGAGCAGTTCTTC. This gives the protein CSASVKHNEQFF.

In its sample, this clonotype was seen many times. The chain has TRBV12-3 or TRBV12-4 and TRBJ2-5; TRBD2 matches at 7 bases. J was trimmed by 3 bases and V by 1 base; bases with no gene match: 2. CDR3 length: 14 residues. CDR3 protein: CASSLGLAEETQYF. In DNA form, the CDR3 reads TGTGCCAGCAGTTTAGGGCTAGCGGAAGAGACCCAGTACTTC.

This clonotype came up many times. The CDR3 reads CSARDGQGGTDTQYF. CDR3 in DNA: TGCAGTGCTAGAGATGGACAGGGGGGCACAGATACGCAGTATTTT. J is TRBJ2-3 and V is TRBV20-1; the match to TRBD1 covers 10 bases. Trimming removed 0 bases from V and 1 base from J; junction bases left unmatched: 1. Germline V gene lookup returns CDR1 DFQATT and CDR2 SNEGSKA (reference sequence). This CDR3 contains 15 residues.

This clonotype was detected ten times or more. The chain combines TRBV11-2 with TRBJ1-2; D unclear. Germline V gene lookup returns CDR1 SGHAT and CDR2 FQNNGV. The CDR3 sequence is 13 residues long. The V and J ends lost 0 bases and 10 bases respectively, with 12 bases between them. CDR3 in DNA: TGTGCCAGCAGCTTAGATCTCGGGGATGACTACACCTTC. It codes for CASSLDLGDDYTF. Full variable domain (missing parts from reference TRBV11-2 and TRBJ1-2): EAGVAQSPRYKIIEKRQSVAFWCNPISGHATLYWYQQILGQGPKLLIQFQNNGVVDDSQLPKDRFSAERLKGVDSTLKIQPAKLEDSAVYLCASSLDLGDDYTFGSGTRLTVV.

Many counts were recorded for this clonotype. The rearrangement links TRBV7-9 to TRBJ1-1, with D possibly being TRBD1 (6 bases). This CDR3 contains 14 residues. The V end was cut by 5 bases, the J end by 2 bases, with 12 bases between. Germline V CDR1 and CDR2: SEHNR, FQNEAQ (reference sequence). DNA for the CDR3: TGTGCCAGCAGCCGCCGGGACATAAACACTGAAGCTTTCTTT. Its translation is CASSRRDINTEAFF.